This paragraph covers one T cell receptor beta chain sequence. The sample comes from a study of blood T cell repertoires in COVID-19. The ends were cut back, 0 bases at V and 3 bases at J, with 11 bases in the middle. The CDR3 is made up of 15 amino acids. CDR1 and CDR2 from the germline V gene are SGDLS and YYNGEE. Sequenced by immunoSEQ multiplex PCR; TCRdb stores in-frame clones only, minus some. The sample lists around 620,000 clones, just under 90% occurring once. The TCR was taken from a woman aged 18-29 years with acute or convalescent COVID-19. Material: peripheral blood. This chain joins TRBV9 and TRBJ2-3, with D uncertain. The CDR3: CASSVVPGWTDTQYF. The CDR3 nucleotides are TGTGCCAGCAGCGTAGTCCCGGGTTGGACAGATACGCAGTATTTT.